Shown below are 20 T cell receptor beta chains from a single sample sequenced in a study of blood T cell repertoires in COVID-19. Repertoires were generated with immunoSEQ multiplex PCR, while TCRdb's copy carries only in-frame clones and drops some. Altogether 120,000 or so clones are present, 85% to 90% being singletons, with the ten largest covering about 7.3%. Input material: peripheral blood. All receptors derive from a man in his fifties or sixties with acute or convalescent COVID-19.

The rearrangement uses TRBV30 and TRBJ1-3, with 7 bases matching TRBD1. Trimming cost V 4 bases and J 4 bases; bases outside gene matches: 7. CDR1 GTSNPN and CDR2 SVGIG come from the germline V gene (reference sequence). CDR3 length equals 14 residues. CDR3 region: CAWNDGTAGNTIYF. The CDR3 nucleotides are TGTGCCTGGAATGATGGGACAGCAGGAAACACCATATATTTT. The variable domain in full, with the rest retrieved from reference TRBV30 and TRBJ1-3, is SQTIHQWPATLVQPVGSPLSLECTVEGTSNPNLYWYRQAAGRGLQLLFYSVGIGQISSEVPQNLSASRPQDRQFILSSKKLLLSDSGFYLCAWNDGTAGNTIYFGEGSWLTVV.

The chain combines TRBV5-4 with TRBJ2-1; 7 bases map to TRBD2. Germline V CDR1 and CDR2: SGHNT, YYREEE (reference sequence). CDR3 length: 15 amino acids. The V gene end was trimmed by 4 bases and the J gene end by 8 bases; junction bases not matched to a gene: 12. The CDR3 DNA follows: TGTGCCAGCAGCGCCGGAGGGGCGGGAGTAGATGAGCAGTTCTTC. This encodes CASSAGGAGVDEQFF.

The CDR3, as DNA: TGTGCCAGCAGCTTCCGGACTAGCGGCGATGAGCAGTTCTTC. Protein product: CASSFRTSGDEQFF. This chain links TRBV9 with TRBJ2-1; 10 bases are shared with TRBD2. Unmatched junction bases numbered 6, after V lost 4 bases and J lost 8 bases. The CDR3 is 14 residues long. CDR1 and CDR2 (germline): SGDLS, YYNGEE. Variable domain in full (rest from reference TRBV9 and TRBJ2-1): DSGVTQTPKHLITATGQRVTLRCSPRSGDLSVYWYQQSLDQGLQFLIQYYNGEERAKGNILERFSAQQFPDLHSELNLSSLELGDSALYFCASSFRTSGDEQFFGPGTRLTVL.

The V call is TRBV12-5, the J call TRBJ2-1; maybe TRBD2 (5 bases). Germline lookup yields CDR1 LGHNT and CDR2 FRNRAP. The V gene lost 1 base and the J gene lost 2 bases, with 9 bases spanning the gap. The length of the CDR3 is 15 residues. CDR3: CASGLGGFTYNEQFF. The CDR3 DNA reads TGTGCTAGTGGTTTGGGCGGGTTCACCTACAATGAGCAGTTCTTC. The whole variable domain, filled in from reference TRBV12-5 and TRBJ2-1, reads DARVTQTPRHKVTEMGQEVTMRCQPILGHNTVFWYRQTMMQGLELLAYFRNRAPLDDSGMPKDRFSAEMPDATLATLKIQPSEPRDSAVYFCASGLGGFTYNEQFFGPGTRLTVL.

The V gene is TRBV29-1, the J gene TRBJ2-1, with D perhaps TRBD1 (6 bases). V was shortened by 3 bases and J by 0 bases, with 18 bases between the two germline ends. Germline CDR1 reads SQVTM; CDR2 reads ANQGSEA. CDR3 length: 17 amino acids. The CDR3 nucleotides are TGCAGCGTTGAGAGGTCTCAGGGGATTGGCTCCTACAATGAGCAGTTCTTC. Amino acid sequence: CSVERSQGIGSYNEQFF.

The V gene is TRBV30, the J gene TRBJ1-2, with D possibly TRBD1 on 6 matching bases. CDR3 length: 14 residues. CDR1 GTSNPN and CDR2 SVGIG come from the germline V gene (reference sequence). V lost 3 bases and J lost 5, with 16 bases in between. This chain's CDR3 is CAWSLGGTYYGYTF. In DNA, the CDR3 is TGTGCCTGGAGCCTCGGGGGGACATATTATGGCTACACCTTC.

V gene TRBV7-2 combines with J gene TRBJ2-2; D is unclear. V gave up 4 bases and J gave up 4 bases, with 4 bases separating them. The length of the CDR3 is 12 residues. Germline V gives CDR1 SGHTA, CDR2 FQGNSA. The CDR3 region has the DNA TGTGCCAGCAGCTCAGTCACCGGGGAGCTGTTTTTT. Protein sequence: CASSSVTGELFF.

This clone was seen a handful of times. This chain joins TRBV3-1 (or the pseudogene TRBV3-2) and TRBJ2-5; 16 nucleotides align to TRBD2. The CDR3 has 18 amino acids. Per the germline V gene, CDR1 is LGHDT and CDR2 is YNNKEL (reference sequence). V dropped 4 bases and J dropped 6; count of bases not matched to a gene: 11. In DNA form, the CDR3 reads TGTGCCAGCAGCCCCTATCCCGGGACTAGCGGGAGGGGGCAGACCCAGTACTTC. Protein sequence: CASSPYPGTSGRGQTQYF.

The genes are TRBV6-5 and TRBJ2-1; weak D call: TRBD2 (6 bases). The V end was cut by 0 bases, the J end by 0 bases, with 9 bases between. The length of the CDR3 is 16 residues. Per germline, CDR1 MNHEY and CDR2 SVGAGI. The DNA of the CDR3 is TGTGCCAGCAGTTACTCGCCCGGGAGCTCCTACAATGAGCAGTTCTTC. It yields the protein CASSYSPGSSYNEQFF.

The genes are TRBV2 and TRBJ2-2; 7 bases fit TRBD2. The germline V gene has CDR1 SNHLY and CDR2 FYNNEI. J gave up 4 bases and V 8 bases, and 7 bases lay outside the gene matches. This CDR3 has 14 amino acids. CDR3: CASGGGSSTGELFF. In DNA, the CDR3 is TGTGCCAGCGGGGGGGGGTCCTCCACCGGGGAGCTGTTTTTT.

The chain couples TRBV30 to TRBJ2-6; D is unresolved. There are 15 residues in the CDR3. Between the trimmed V and J ends, which lost 0 bases and 0 bases, there was a span of 6 bases. The germline gives CDR1 GTSNPN, CDR2 SVGIG (reference sequence). CDR3 in DNA: TGTGCCTGGAGTGTGGGCCACTCTGGGGCCAACGTCCTGACTTTC. Translated: CAWSVGHSGANVLTF.

The chain carries TRBV19 and TRBJ1-1; D is ambiguous. V was clipped by 7 bases and J by 0 bases, with 9 bases between them. This CDR3 comprises 13 residues. Germline V gene sequence: CDR1 LNHDA, CDR2 SQIVND (reference sequence). This chain's CDR3 is CASTQAMNTEAFF. The CDR3, as DNA: TGTGCCAGTACCCAGGCTATGAACACTGAAGCTTTCTTT. The full variable domain, rest sourced from reference TRBV19 and TRBJ1-1, is DGGITQSPKYLFRKEGQNVTLSCEQNLNHDAMYWYRQDPGQGLRLIYYSQIVNDFQKGDIAEGYSVSREKKESFPLTVTSAQKNPTAFYLCASTQAMNTEAFFGQGTRLTVV.

J is TRBJ2-5 and V is TRBV12-3 or TRBV12-4; D call uncertain. V dropped 3 bases and J dropped 5 bases, with 10 bases sitting between them. CDR3 length: 13 amino acids. The CDR3 DNA sequence: TGTGCCAGCAGTTTTCAGGAACGGGAGACCCAGTACTTC. This codes for CASSFQERETQYF.

V gene TRBV27 combines with J gene TRBJ2-1; tentatively, D is TRBD2 (5 bases). There are 16 residues in the CDR3. Trimming removed 3 bases from V and 9 bases from J, with 21 bases in between. Germline V gene data show CDR1 as MNHEY and CDR2 as SMNVEV (reference sequence). This CDR3 is CASSFNGLSIVPEQFF. The CDR3 DNA follows: TGTGCCAGCAGTTTCAACGGACTTTCGATTGTACCTGAGCAGTTCTTC.

J is TRBJ2-7 and V is TRBV7-2, with D tentatively TRBD2 (5 bases). The germline V gene encodes CDR1 SGHTA and CDR2 FQGNSA. Trimming removed 5 bases at V and 0 bases at J, with 14 bases between. The CDR3 runs 15 residues. The CDR3 is CASSPSRGSSYEQYF. CDR3 bases: TGTGCCAGCAGCCCTAGTCGGGGAAGCTCCTACGAGCAGTACTTC.

The rearrangement joins TRBV24-1 to TRBJ2-1; TRBD1 might be the D (6 bases). The CDR3 runs 15 residues. The V end lost 2 bases, the J end lost 0 bases, and 7 bases lay between the germline ends. The germline gives CDR1 KGHDR, CDR2 SFDVKD. The CDR3 sequence: CATSDSGDSYNEQFF. DNA of the CDR3: TGTGCCACCAGTGATTCAGGGGACTCCTACAATGAGCAGTTCTTC.

DNA for the CDR3: TGCGCCAGCAGCTTCACAGGGGCCCAGTCCCAGTACTTC. This sequence encodes CASSFTGAQSQYF. The chain couples TRBV5-1 to TRBJ2-5; TRBD1 agrees at 7 bases. The CDR3 contains 13 residues. V gave up 2 bases and J gave up 9 bases; unmatched junction bases: 7. The V gene's germline CDR1 is SGHRS and CDR2 YFSETQ.

The chain employs TRBV6-1 and TRBJ1-1; no clear D gene. The CDR3 contains 13 residues. V was trimmed by 2 bases and J by 2 bases, leaving 6 bases between them. Germline V gene data show CDR1 as MNHNS and CDR2 as SASEGT. The CDR3 sequence is CASSESDNTEAFF. CDR3 DNA: TGTGCCAGCAGTGAATCAGATAACACTGAAGCTTTCTTT.

This clone was observed once. The chain has TRBV10-3 and TRBJ2-5; maybe TRBD1 (8 bases). Germline loops: CDR1 ENHRY, CDR2 SYGVKD. V was shortened by 10 bases and J by 4 bases, with 19 bases between the two germline ends. This CDR3 region has 14 residues. The CDR3 DNA is TGTGCCACCGTCGACCACAGGGGGGGAGAGACCCAGTACTTC. This codes for CATVDHRGGETQYF.

The chain employs TRBV5-6 and TRBJ1-1, with D perhaps TRBD1 (5 bases). The CDR3 runs 13 residues. The V end was cut by 5 bases, the J end by 6 bases, with 14 bases between. CDR1 and CDR2 (germline): SGHDT, YYEEEE. In DNA form, the CDR3 reads TGTGCCAGCAGACGGGGGAGTTTCTCTGAAGCTTTCTTT. It is translated as CASRRGSFSEAFF.